One and the same sample provided the 6 T cell receptor beta chains below, sequenced in a study of blood T cell repertoires in COVID-19. Generated by immunoSEQ multiplex PCR, the TCRdb table keeps only in-frame clones and is missing some. The sample yields approximately 180,000 clones, approximately 80% seen once. Sequencing was done on a sample of PBMCs or T cells enriched from blood (not recorded which). The source of these receptors is a woman aged 55-69 years with acute COVID-19.

This clone was observed a handful of times. This rearrangement joins TRBV6-5 to TRBJ1-5; D is uncertain. This CDR3 contains 13 residues. CDR1 MNHEY and CDR2 SVGAGI come from the germline V gene. V gave up 0 bases and J gave up 7 bases, with 7 bases separating them. The CDR3 spells CASSYSTIQPQHF. The CDR3 coding sequence is TGTGCCAGCAGTTACTCGACAATCCAGCCCCAGCATTTT.

The V gene is TRBV14, the J gene TRBJ2-3; the D is unclear. In germline, CDR1 is SGHDN, CDR2 FVKESK. The CDR3 contains 13 residues. Trimming left V 1 base short and J 9 bases short, with 11 bases between. CDR3 DNA: TGTGCCAGCAGCCAAGTGTCCGGCAGGACGCAGTATTTT. Its protein product is CASSQVSGRTQYF.

This clone has a handful of counts. The genes are TRBV7-2 and TRBJ2-1; weak D call: TRBD2 (5 bases). V lost 1 base and J lost 2, with 6 bases in between. The germline V gene has CDR1 SGHTA and CDR2 FQGNSA. This CDR3 comprises 14 residues. CDR3 bases: TGTGCCAGCAGCTTAGGTAGCGCCTACAATGAGCAGTTCTTC. Its protein product is CASSLGSAYNEQFF.

This chain joins TRBV19 and TRBJ1-2; weak D call: TRBD1 (5 bases). CDR1 is LNHDA, CDR2 SQIVND, per germline (reference sequence). The CDR3 sequence is 14 residues long. V was cut by 3 bases and J by 5 bases, with 13 bases left in between. The CDR3 DNA reads TGTGCCAGTAGTATTTCGGGGGAAGGGTATGGCTACACCTTC. Amino acids: CASSISGEGYGYTF.

The chain is built from TRBV7-8 and TRBJ2-1; D unresolved. The CDR3 is made up of 16 amino acids. Deletions cut 5 bases from V and 12 bases from J, with 26 bases between. Germline V gene data show CDR1 as SGHVS and CDR2 as FQNEAQ. CDR3 sequence reads: CASSAFSSSFRRGQFF. CDR3 DNA: TGTGCCAGCAGCGCCTTCTCTAGTTCCTTTCGACGAGGGCAGTTCTTC.

The rearrangement joins TRBV10-1 to TRBJ1-5; D may be TRBD1 (5 bases). CDR1 is WNHNN and CDR2 is SYGVQD in the germline V gene (reference sequence). The V end was cut by 5 bases, the J end by 4 bases, with 15 bases between. The CDR3 spans 15 residues. CDR3 region: CASSLPRRVNQPQHF. In DNA, the CDR3 is TGCGCCAGCAGTCTCCCTCGCAGGGTGAATCAGCCCCAGCATTTT.